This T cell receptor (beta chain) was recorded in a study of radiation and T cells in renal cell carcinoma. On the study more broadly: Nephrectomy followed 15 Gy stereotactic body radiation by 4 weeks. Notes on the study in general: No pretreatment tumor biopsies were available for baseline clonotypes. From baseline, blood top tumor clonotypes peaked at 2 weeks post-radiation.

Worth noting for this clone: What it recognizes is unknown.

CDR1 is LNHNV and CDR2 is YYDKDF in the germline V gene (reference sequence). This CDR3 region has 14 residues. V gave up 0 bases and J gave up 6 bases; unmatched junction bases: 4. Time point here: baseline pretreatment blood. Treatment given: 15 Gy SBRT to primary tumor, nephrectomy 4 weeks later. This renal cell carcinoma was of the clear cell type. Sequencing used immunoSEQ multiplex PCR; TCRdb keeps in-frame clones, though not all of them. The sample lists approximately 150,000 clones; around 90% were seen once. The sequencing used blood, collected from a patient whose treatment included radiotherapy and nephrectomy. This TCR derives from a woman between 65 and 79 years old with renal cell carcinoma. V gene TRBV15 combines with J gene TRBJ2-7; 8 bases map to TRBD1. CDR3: CATSRDGQGVEQYF. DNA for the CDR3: TGTGCCACCAGCAGAGACGGACAGGGCGTCGAGCAGTACTTC. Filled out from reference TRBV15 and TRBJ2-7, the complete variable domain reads DAMVIQNPRYQVTQFGKPVTLSCSQTLNHNVMYWYQQKSSQAPKLLFHYYDKDFNNEADTPDNFQSRRPNTSFCFLDIRSPGLGDTAMYLCATSRDGQGVEQYFGPGTRLTVT.